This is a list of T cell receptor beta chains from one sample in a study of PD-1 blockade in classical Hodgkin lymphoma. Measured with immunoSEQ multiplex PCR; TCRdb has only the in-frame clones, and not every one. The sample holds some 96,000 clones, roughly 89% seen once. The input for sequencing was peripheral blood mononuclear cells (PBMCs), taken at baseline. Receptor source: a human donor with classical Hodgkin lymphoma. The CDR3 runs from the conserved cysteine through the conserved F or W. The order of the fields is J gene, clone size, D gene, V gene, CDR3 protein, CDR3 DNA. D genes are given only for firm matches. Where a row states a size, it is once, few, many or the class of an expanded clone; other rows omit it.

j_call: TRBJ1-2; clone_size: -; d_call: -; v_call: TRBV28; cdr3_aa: CASSPPMSTLYGYTF; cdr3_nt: TGTGCCAGCAGTCCCCCTATGAGTACCCTCTATGGCTACACCTTC
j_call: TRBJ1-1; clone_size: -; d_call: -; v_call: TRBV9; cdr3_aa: CASSAPVATEAFF; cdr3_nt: TGTGCCAGCAGCGCCCCCGTAGCCACTGAAGCTTTCTTT
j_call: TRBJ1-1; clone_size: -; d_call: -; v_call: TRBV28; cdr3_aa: CASSLGPGGTEAFF; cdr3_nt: TGTGCCAGCAGTTTGGGGCCGGGGGGCACTGAAGCTTTCTTT
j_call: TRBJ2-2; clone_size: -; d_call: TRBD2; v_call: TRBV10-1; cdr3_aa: CASSPGGIRELFF; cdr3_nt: TGCGCCAGCTCCCCCGGGGGGATACGGGAGCTGTTTTTT
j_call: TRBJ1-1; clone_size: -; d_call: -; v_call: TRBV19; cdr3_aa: CASSHRALNTEAFF; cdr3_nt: TGTGCCAGTAGTCACCGAGCCCTAAACACTGAAGCTTTCTTT
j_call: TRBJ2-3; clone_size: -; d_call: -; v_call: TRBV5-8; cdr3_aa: CASSFAGSTDTQYF; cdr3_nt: TGTGCCAGCAGCTTCGCGGGAAGCACAGATACGCAGTATTTT
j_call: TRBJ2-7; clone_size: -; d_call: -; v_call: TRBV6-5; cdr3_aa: CASTPREAGEQYF; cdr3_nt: TGTGCCAGCACCCCAAGGGAAGCGGGCGAGCAGTACTTC
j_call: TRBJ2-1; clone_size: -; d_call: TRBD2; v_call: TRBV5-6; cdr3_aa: CASSLYSGTGGQFF; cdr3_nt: TGTGCCAGCAGCTTGTATAGCGGGACCGGGGGGCAGTTCTTC
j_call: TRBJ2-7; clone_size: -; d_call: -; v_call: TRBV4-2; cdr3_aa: CASSQGGQSYEQYF; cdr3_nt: TGTGCCAGCAGCCAGGGTGGTCAATCCTACGAGCAGTACTTC
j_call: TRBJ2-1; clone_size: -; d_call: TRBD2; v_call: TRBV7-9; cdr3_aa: CASSRPSGEQFF; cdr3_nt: TGTGCCAGCAGCCGTCCTAGCGGGGAGCAGTTCTTC
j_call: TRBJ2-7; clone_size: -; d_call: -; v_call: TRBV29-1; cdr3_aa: CSVGGRGGDEQYF; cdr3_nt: TGCAGCGTTGGGGGCAGAGGGGGGGACGAGCAGTACTTC
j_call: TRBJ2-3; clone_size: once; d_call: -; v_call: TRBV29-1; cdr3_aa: CSAGTGEYF; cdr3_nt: TGCAGCGCCGGGACTGGAGAGTATTTT
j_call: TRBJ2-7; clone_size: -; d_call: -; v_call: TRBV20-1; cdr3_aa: CSAVDPGEQYF; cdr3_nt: TGCAGTGCCGTCGACCCGGGGGAGCAGTACTTC
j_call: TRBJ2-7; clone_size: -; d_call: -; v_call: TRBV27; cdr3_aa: CASSFSRVWYEQYF; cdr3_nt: TGTGCCAGCAGTTTTTCCAGGGTTTGGTACGAGCAGTACTTC
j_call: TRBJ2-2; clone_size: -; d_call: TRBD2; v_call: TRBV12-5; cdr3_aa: CASGLSGANTGELFF; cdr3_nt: TGTGCTAGTGGTTTGAGCGGGGCGAACACCGGGGAGCTGTTTTTT
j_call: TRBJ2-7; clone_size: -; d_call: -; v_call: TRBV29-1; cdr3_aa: CSYRSSYEQYF; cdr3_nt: TGCAGCTATAGGAGCTCCTACGAGCAGTACTTC
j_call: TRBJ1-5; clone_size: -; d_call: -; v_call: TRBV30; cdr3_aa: CAWNPERDQPQHF; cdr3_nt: TGTGCCTGGAATCCGGAGAGGGATCAGCCCCAGCATTTT
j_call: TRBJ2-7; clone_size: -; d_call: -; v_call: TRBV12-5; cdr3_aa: CASGLPQWGEQYF; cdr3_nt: TGTGCTAGTGGTTTGCCTCAGTGGGGCGAGCAGTACTTC
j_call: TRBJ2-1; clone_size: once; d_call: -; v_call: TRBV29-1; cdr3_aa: CSDRSQTSSYNEQFF; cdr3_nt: TGCAGCGACCGGTCCCAAACTAGCTCCTACAATGAGCAGTTCTTC
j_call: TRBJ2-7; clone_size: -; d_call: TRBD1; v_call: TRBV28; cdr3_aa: CASSGTGQGIYEQYF; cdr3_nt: TGTGCCAGCAGTGGCACGGGACAGGGGATATACGAGCAGTACTTC
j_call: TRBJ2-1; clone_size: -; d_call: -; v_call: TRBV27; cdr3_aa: CASSYRGDYNEQFF; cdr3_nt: TGTGCCAGCAGTTATCGGGGAGACTACAATGAGCAGTTCTTC
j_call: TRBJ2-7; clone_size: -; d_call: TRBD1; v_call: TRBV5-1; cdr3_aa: CASRRDRGQYEQYF; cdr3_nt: TGCGCCAGCAGGAGGGACAGGGGGCAGTACGAGCAGTACTTC
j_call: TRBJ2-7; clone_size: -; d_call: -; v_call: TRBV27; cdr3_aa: CASRSKGTYEQYF; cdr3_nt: TGTGCCAGCAGAAGTAAGGGAACCTACGAGCAGTACTTC
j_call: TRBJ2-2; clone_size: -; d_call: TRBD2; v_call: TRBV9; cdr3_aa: CASSVGSSGRTGELFF; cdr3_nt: TGTGCCAGCAGCGTAGGGTCTAGCGGGAGAACCGGGGAGCTGTTTTTT
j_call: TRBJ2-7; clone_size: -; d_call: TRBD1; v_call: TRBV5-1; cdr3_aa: CASSFLGTGPTYEQYF; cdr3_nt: TGCGCCAGCAGCTTTTTGGGGACAGGACCTACCTACGAGCAGTACTTC
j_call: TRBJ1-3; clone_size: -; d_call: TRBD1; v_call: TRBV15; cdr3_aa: CATGDRDGNTIYF; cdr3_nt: TGTGCCACCGGAGACAGGGATGGAAACACCATATATTTT
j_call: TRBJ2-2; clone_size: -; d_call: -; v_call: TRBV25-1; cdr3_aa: CASSQGRANTGELFF; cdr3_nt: TGTGCCAGCAGTCAGGGGCGCGCGAACACCGGGGAGCTGTTTTTT
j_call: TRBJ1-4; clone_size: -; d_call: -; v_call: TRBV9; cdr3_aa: CASSLSFRSGEKLFF; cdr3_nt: TGTGCCAGCAGTTTGTCCTTTCGAAGCGGTGAAAAACTGTTTTTT
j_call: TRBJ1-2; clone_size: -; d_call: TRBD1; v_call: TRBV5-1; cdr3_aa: CASSYAGTGATRDYGYTF; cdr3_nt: TGCGCCAGCAGTTACGCCGGGACAGGAGCCACCCGCGACTATGGCTACACCTTC
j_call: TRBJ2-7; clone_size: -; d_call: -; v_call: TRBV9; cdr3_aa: CASSVSSRGHEQYF; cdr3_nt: TGTGCCAGCAGCGTTTCATCCAGGGGCCACGAGCAGTACTTC
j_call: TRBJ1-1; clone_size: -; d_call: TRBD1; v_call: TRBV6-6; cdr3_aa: CASQAGQGVGTTEAFF; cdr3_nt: TGTGCCAGCCAGGCGGGACAGGGGGTAGGAACCACTGAAGCTTTCTTT
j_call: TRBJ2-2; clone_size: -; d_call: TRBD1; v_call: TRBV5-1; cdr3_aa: CATRTGNTGELFF; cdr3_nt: TGCGCCACCCGGACAGGGAACACCGGGGAGCTGTTTTTT
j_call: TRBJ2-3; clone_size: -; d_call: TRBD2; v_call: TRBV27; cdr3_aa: CASGSGSWNTQYF; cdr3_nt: TGTGCCAGCGGTAGCGGGAGTTGGAATACGCAGTATTTT
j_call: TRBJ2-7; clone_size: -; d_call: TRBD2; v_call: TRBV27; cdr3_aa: CASRLAGTGEQYF; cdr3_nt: TGTGCCAGCCGACTAGCGGGAACGGGCGAGCAGTACTTC
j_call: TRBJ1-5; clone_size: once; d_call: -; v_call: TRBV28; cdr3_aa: CASSQDSNQPQHF; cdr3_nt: TGTGCCAGCAGTCAGGACAGCAATCAGCCCCAGCATTTT
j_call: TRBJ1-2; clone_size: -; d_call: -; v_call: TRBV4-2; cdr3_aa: CASSQEGPGNILGGYTF; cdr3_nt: TGTGCCAGCAGCCAAGAGGGACCCGGGAACATATTGGGAGGCTACACCTTC
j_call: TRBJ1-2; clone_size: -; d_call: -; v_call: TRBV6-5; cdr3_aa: CASSYSTGSGYTF; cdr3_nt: TGTGCCAGCAGTTACTCGACGGGGAGCGGCTACACCTTC
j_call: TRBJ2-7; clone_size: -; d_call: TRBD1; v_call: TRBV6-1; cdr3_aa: CASSQDRGLEQYF; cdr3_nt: TGTGCCAGCAGCCAGGACAGGGGGCTCGAGCAGTACTTC
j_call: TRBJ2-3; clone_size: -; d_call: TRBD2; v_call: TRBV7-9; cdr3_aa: CASSPGLAGDYTQYF; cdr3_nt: TGTGCCAGCAGCCCCGGACTAGCGGGAGACTATACGCAGTATTTT
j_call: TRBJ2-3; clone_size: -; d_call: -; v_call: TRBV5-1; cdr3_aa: CASSLAQGTDTQYF; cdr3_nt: TGCGCCAGCAGCTTGGCTCAGGGCACAGATACGCAGTATTTT
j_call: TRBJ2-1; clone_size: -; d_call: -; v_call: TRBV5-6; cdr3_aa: CASSRDGSYNEQFF; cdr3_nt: TGTGCCAGCAGCCGGGACGGCTCCTACAATGAGCAGTTCTTC
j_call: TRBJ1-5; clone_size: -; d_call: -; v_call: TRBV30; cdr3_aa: CAWSEGFWDQPQHF; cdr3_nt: TGTGCCTGGAGTGAGGGTTTTTGGGATCAGCCCCAGCATTTT
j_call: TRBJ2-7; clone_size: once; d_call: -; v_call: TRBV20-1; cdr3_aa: CSAQGPYEQYF; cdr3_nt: TGCAGTGCCCAGGGCCCCTACGAGCAGTACTTC
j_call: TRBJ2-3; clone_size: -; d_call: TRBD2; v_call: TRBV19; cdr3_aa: CASSPSGRAKDTQYF; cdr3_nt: TGTGCCAGTTCTCCTAGCGGGAGGGCCAAAGATACGCAGTATTTT
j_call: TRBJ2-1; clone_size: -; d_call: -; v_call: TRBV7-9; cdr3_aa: CASSLSASSYNEQFF; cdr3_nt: TGTGCCAGCAGCTTATCAGCGAGCTCCTACAATGAGCAGTTCTTC
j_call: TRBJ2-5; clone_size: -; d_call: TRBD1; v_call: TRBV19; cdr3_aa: CASSGTGGQTQYF; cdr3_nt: TGTGCCAGTAGTGGGACAGGGGGCCAGACCCAGTACTTC
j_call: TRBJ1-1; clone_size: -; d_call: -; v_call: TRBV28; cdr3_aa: CASSLTRNTEAFF; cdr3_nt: TGTGCCAGCAGTCTAACTAGGAACACTGAAGCTTTCTTT
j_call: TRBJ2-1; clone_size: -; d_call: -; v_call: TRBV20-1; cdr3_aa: CSAYIYNEQFF; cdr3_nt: TGCAGTGCGTACATCTACAATGAGCAGTTCTTC
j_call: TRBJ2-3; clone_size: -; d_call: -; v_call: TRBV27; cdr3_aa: CASSQGFSPSTDTQYF; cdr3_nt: TGTGCCAGCAGCCAAGGCTTCTCACCTAGCACAGATACGCAGTATTTT
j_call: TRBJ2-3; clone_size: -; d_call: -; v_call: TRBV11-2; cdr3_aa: CASSPLTGGDTQYF; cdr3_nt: TGTGCCAGCAGCCCGCTGACGGGTGGAGATACGCAGTATTTT
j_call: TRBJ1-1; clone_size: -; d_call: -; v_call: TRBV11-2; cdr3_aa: CASSFVVTGYMNTEAFF; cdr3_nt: TGTGCCAGCAGCTTTGTGGTAACAGGCTACATGAACACTGAAGCTTTCTTT
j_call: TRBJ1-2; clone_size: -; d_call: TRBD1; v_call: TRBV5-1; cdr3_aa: CASSLAYRGSNYGYTF; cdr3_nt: TGCGCCAGCAGCTTGGCTTACAGGGGGTCTAACTATGGCTACACCTTC
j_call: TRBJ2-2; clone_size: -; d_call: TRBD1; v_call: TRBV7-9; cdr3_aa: CASSERSSGTGTTGELFF; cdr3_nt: TGTGCCAGCAGCGAGAGATCTTCCGGGACAGGGACCACCGGGGAGCTGTTTTTT
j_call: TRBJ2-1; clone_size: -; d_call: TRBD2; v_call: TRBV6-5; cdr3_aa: CASSYPGLDRINEQFF; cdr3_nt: TGTGCCAGCAGTTACCCCGGACTAGATCGTATAAATGAGCAGTTCTTC
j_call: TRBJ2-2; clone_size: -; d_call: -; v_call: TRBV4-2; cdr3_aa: CASSPRSTGELFF; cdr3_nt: TGTGCCAGCAGCCCCCGATCTACCGGGGAGCTGTTTTTT
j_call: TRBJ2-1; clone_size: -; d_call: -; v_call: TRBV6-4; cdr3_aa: CASSKSGSSYNEQFF; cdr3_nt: TGTGCCAGCAGTAAGAGCGGAAGCTCCTACAATGAGCAGTTCTTC
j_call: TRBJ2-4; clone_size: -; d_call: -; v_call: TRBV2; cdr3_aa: CAGRASDGKNIQYF; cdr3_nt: TGTGCCGGCAGGGCTAGCGACGGCAAAAACATTCAGTACTTC
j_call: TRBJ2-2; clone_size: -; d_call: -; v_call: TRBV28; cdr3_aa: CASSLGLGIGTGELFF; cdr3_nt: TGTGCCAGCAGTTTAGGACTGGGGATTGGTACCGGGGAGCTGTTTTTT
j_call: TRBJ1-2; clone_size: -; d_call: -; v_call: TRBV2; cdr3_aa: CASTPDAAGYTF; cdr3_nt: TGTGCCAGCACTCCCGACGCAGCCGGCTACACCTTC